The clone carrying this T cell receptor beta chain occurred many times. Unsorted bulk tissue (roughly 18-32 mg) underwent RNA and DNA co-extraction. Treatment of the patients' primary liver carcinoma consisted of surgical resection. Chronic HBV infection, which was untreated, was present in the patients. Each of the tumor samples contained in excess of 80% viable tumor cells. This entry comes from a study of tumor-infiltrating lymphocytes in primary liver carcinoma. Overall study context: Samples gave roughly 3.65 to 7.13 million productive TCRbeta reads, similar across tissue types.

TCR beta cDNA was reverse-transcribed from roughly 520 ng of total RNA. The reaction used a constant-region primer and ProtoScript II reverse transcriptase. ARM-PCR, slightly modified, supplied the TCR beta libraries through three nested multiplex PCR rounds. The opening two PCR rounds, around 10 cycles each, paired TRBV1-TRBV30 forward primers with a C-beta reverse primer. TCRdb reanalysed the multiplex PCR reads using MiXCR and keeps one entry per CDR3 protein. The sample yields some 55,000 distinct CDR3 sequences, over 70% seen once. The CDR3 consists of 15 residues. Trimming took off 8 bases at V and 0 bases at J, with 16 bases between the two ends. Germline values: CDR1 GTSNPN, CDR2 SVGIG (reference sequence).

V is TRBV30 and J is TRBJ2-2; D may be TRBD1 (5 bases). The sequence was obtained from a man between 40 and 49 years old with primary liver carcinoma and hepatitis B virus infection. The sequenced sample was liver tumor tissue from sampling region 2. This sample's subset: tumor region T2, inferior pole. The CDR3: CAQNQGLSNTGELFF. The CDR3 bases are TGTGCCCAAAATCAGGGCCTTTCGAACACCGGGGAGCTGTTTTTT.